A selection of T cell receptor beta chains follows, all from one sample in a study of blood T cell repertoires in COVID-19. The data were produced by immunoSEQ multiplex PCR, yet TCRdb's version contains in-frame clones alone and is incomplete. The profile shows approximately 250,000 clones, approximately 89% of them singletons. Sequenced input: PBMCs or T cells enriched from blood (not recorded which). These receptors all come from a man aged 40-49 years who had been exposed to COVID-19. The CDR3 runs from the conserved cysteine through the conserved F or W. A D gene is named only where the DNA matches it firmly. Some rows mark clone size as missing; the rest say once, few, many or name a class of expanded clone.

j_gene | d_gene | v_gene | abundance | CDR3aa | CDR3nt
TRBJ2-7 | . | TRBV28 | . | CASSFQDTGKGYF | TGTGCCAGCAGTTTCCAAGACACAGGGAAGGGGTACTTC
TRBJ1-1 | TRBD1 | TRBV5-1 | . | CASSRSGQGGTEAFF | TGCGCCAGCAGTCGTTCCGGACAGGGAGGCACTGAAGCTTTCTTT
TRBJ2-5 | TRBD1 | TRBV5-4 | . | CASSPSGGETQYF | TGTGCCAGCAGCCCCTCAGGGGGAGAGACCCAGTACTTC
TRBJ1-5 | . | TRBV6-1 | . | CASSERTVKNQPQHF | TGTGCCAGCAGTGAACGGACAGTTAAAAATCAGCCCCAGCATTTT
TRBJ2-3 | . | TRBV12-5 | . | CASGLGPTGVDTQYF | TGTGCTAGTGGGCTCGGACCCACGGGGGTAGATACGCAGTATTTT
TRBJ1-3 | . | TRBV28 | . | CASRREVGNTIYF | TGTGCCAGCAGGAGGGAGGTGGGAAACACCATATATTTT
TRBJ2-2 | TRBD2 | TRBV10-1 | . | CASSREAGANTGELFF | TGCGCCAGCAGTAGAGAAGCGGGAGCGAACACCGGGGAGCTGTTTTTT
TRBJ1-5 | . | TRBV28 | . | CASTRPRDRQPQHF | TGTGCCAGCACCCGACCCCGGGATCGGCAGCCCCAGCATTTT
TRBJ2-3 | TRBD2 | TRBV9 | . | CASSVGLAGADTQYF | TGTGCCAGCAGCGTAGGACTAGCGGGAGCAGATACGCAGTATTTT
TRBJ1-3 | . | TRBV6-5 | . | CASSYSRFGNTIYF | TGTGCCAGCAGTTACTCGAGGTTTGGAAACACCATATATTTT
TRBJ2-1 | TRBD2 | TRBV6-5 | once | CVSGRATEQFF | TGTGTTAGCGGGAGGGCCACTGAGCAGTTCTTC
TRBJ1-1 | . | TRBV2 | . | CASRAGANTEAFF | TGTGCCAGCAGAGCGGGGGCGAACACTGAAGCTTTCTTT
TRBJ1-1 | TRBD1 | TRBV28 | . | CASSFTTGRAFF | TGTGCCAGCAGTTTCACGACAGGGAGAGCTTTCTTT
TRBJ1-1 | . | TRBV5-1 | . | CASSSDRQDTEAFF | TGCGCCAGCAGCTCAGACCGACAGGACACTGAAGCTTTCTTT
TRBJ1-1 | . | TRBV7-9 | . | CASSFTGVGTEAFF | TGTGCCAGCAGCTTCACCGGGGTCGGCACTGAAGCTTTCTTT
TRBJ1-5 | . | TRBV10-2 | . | CASTSFRDSNQPQHF | TGCGCCAGCACTAGTTTCAGGGATTCCAATCAGCCCCAGCATTTT
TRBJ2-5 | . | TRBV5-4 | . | CASSLVSDQETQYF | TGTGCCAGCAGCTTGGTCAGCGACCAAGAGACCCAGTACTTC
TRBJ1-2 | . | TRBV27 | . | CASSPNPQPAIYGYTF | TGTGCCAGCAGTCCTAACCCACAGCCGGCGATCTATGGCTACACCTTC
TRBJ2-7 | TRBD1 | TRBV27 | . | CASSLETGSISEQYF | TGTGCCAGCAGTTTAGAGACAGGGTCAATCAGCGAGCAGTACTTC
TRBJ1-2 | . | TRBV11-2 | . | CASSLSDYGYTF | TGTGCCAGCAGCTTATCCGACTATGGCTACACCTTC
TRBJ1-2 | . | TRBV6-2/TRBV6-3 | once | CASSTNRVDGYTF | TGTGCCAGCAGTACTAACAGGGTCGACGGCTACACCTTC
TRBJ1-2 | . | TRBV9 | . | CASSARLSGTTDGYTF | TGTGCCAGCAGCGCGAGACTATCCGGGACAACAGATGGCTACACCTTC
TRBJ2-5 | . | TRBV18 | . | CASSPKLSSETQYF | TGTGCCAGCTCACCCAAGCTTAGTTCGGAGACCCAGTACTTC
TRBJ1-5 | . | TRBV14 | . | CASSQENTSNQPQHF | TGTGCCAGCAGCCAAGAAAACACTAGCAATCAGCCCCAGCATTTT
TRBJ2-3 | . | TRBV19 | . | CASSISGATADTQYF | TGTGCCAGTAGTATTAGCGGAGCCACGGCAGATACGCAGTATTTT
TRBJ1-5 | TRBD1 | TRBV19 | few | CASTPAGGRQPQHF | TGTGCCAGTACCCCGGCAGGGGGCCGGCAGCCCCAGCATTTT
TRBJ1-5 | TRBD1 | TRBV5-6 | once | CASSNLRTGGNQPQHF | TGTGCCAGCAGCAACCTTCGGACAGGGGGCAATCAGCCCCAGCATTTT
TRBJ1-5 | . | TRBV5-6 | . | CASSSFSRLFNQPQHF | TGTGCCAGCAGCTCTTTCTCCAGGCTTTTCAATCAGCCCCAGCATTTT
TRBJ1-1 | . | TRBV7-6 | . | CASSLFQENTEAFF | TGTGCCAGCAGCTTATTCCAGGAGAACACTGAAGCTTTCTTT
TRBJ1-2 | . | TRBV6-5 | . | CASTPEGDPYGYTF | TGTGCCAGCACCCCGGAAGGAGACCCCTATGGCTACACCTTC
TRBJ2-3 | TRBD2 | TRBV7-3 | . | CASSPTPSGSIADTQYF | TGTGCCAGCAGCCCGACCCCTAGCGGGAGTATCGCAGATACGCAGTATTTT
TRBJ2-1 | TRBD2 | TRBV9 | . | CASGGVLESYNEQFF | TGTGCCAGCGGGGGGGTACTAGAGTCTTATAATGAGCAGTTCTTC
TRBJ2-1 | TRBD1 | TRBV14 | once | CASSHHSRGNAVGEQFF | TGTGCCAGCAGCCACCATTCCAGGGGGAATGCGGTTGGGGAGCAGTTCTTC
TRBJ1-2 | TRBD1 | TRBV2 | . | CARGTGGNGGYGYTF | TGTGCCAGGGGGACAGGGGGCAACGGAGGCTATGGCTACACCTTC
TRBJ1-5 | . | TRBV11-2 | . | CASSKNSANQPQHF | TGTGCCAGCAGTAAGAACAGTGCCAATCAGCCCCAGCATTTT
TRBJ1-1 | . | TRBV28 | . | CASRDGGTEAFF | TGTGCCAGCAGGGACGGGGGGACTGAAGCTTTCTTT
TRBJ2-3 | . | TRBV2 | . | CASNQVVRVDTQYF | TGTGCCAGCAACCAGGTGGTGAGGGTAGATACGCAGTATTTT